This note documents a single TCR beta chain sequence. This sample stems from a study of T cell responses to AZD1222 COVID-19 vaccine. This CDR3 is 15 amino acids long. Germline V gene lookup returns CDR1 LGHDT and CDR2 YNNKEL (reference sequence). Trimming left V 2 bases short and J 1 base short, with 10 bases between. Generated by immunoSEQ multiplex PCR, the TCRdb table keeps only in-frame clones and is missing some. The sample has about 85,000 clones; around 84% are singletons. This clonotype was obtained from an adult who received the AZD1222 COVID-19 vaccine. The sample in question was peripheral blood, obtained 28 days after the second AZD1222 dose. The V and J genes are TRBV3-1 (or the pseudogene TRBV3-2) and TRBJ2-3; D uncertain. CDR3 coding DNA: TGTGCCAGCAGCCAATTTAGGGTTGGCACAGATACGCAGTATTTT. It encodes CASSQFRVGTDTQYF.